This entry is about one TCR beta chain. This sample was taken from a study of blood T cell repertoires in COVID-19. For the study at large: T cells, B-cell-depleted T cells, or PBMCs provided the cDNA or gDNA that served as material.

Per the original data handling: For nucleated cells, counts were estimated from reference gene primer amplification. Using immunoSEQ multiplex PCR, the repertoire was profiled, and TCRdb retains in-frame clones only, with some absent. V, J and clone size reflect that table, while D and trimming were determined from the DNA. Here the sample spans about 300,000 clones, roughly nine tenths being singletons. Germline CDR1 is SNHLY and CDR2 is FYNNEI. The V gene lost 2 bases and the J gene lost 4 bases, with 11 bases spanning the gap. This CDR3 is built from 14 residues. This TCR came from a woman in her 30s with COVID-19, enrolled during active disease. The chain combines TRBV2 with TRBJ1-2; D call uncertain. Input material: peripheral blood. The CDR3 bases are TGTGCCAGCAGTGAATATGGCAGAAGCTATGGCTACACCTTC. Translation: CASSEYGRSYGYTF.